The clone carrying this T cell receptor (beta chain) was observed a single time. The data are from a study of blood T cell repertoires in COVID-19. About the research overall: Whether acute or convalescent, the COVID-19 samples came from the United States, Italy and Spain.

Only in-frame clones appear in the TCRdb table, and some are missing; sequencing was by immunoSEQ multiplex PCR. The table lists approximately 100,000 clones, approximately 87% of them singletons. The sequence derives from a woman aged 55 to 70 with acute or convalescent COVID-19. The sequencing sample was made of peripheral blood.

CDR3 amino acids: CASSLRPLRRDREGEQYF. The CDR3, as DNA: TGTGCCAGCAGCTTAAGGCCCCTGCGGCGGGACAGGGAGGGAGAGCAGTACTTC. The chain is built from TRBV11-3 and TRBJ2-7, with TRBD1 matching 9 bases. The CDR3 runs to 18 residues. Germline trimming cut 2 bases from V and 7 bases from J; bases unmatched to any gene: 18. Looked up from germline, CDR1 is SGHNT and CDR2 is YENEEA. Together with reference TRBV11-3 and TRBJ2-7, the CDR3 gives the full variable domain: EAGVVQSPRYKIIEKKQPVAFWCNPISGHNTLYWYLQNLGQGPELLIRYENEEAVDDSQLPKDRFSAERLKGVDSTLKIQPAELGDSAVYLCASSLRPLRRDREGEQYFGPGTRLTVT.